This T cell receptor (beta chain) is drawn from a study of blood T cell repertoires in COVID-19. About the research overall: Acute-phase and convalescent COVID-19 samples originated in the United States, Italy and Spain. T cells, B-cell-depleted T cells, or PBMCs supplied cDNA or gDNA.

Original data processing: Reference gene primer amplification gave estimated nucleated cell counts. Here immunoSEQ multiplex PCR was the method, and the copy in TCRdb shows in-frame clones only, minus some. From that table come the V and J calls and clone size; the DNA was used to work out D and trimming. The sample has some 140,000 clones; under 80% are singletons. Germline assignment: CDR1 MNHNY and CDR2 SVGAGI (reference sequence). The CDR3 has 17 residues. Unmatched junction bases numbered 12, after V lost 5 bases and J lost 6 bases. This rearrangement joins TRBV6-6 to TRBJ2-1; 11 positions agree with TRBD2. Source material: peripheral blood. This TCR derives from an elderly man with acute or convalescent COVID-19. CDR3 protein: CASSPRTSGFTVNEQFF. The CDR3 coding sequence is TGTGCCAGCAGTCCCCGGACTAGCGGGTTCACGGTCAATGAGCAGTTCTTC.